What follows are 4 T cell receptor beta chains derived from one specimen sequenced in a study of ipilimumab plus nivolumab after autologous stem cell transplantation listed by TCRdb under 2021. The library came from the immunoSEQ multiplex PCR assay. This is the immuneACCESS table as TCRdb keeps it, with only in-frame sequences that have V and J called. A part of the clones is gone; compared with another copy, unresolved V genes explain less than half, and the rest is unexplained. For this sample the table gives 35,000 to 50,000 clones, of which nearly 90% were detected only once. The top ten clones comprise about 0.97% of the sample. Sequences were derived from PBMCs, sampled in a trial of ipilimumab plus nivolumab as post-transplant consolidation. These receptors came from a male donor with multiple myeloma.

J is TRBJ2-7 and V is TRBV5-1, with D possibly TRBD2 on 7 matching bases. Germline V lookup: CDR1 SGHRS, CDR2 YFSETQ. CDR3 length equals 14 residues. V was clipped by 3 bases and J by 5 bases, with 15 bases between them. CDR3 in DNA: TGCGCCAGCAGCTCGGGGGGCAGGGGAAACGAGCAGTACTTC. As protein: CASSSGGRGNEQYF.

V and J are TRBV11-2 and TRBJ1-1; the match to TRBD1 covers 7 bases. There are 15 residues in the CDR3. The J segment lost 3 bases and the V segment lost 2 bases, leaving 6 bases of the junction unmatched. Germline V gene lookup returns CDR1 SGHAT and CDR2 FQNNGV. CDR3 protein: CASSLSDRVYTEAFF. The CDR3 nucleotides read TGTGCCAGCAGCTTATCTGACAGGGTCTACACTGAAGCTTTCTTT. The full variable domain, rest sourced from reference TRBV11-2 and TRBJ1-1, is EAGVAQSPRYKIIEKRQSVAFWCNPISGHATLYWYQQILGQGPKLLIQFQNNGVVDDSQLPKDRFSAERLKGVDSTLKIQPAKLEDSAVYLCASSLSDRVYTEAFFGQGTRLTVV.

This chain uses TRBV7-9 with TRBJ2-3; D perhaps matches TRBD1 (5 bases). The germline CDR1 and CDR2 sequences are SEHNR and FQNEAQ (reference sequence). V shed 1 base and J shed 5 bases, with 16 bases lying between them. The CDR3 sequence is 16 residues long. The CDR3 reads CASSLGPPSRVDTQYF. The CDR3 DNA sequence: TGTGCCAGCAGCTTAGGTCCCCCCTCCAGGGTAGATACGCAGTATTTT.

The gene calls are TRBV2 and TRBJ1-4; tentative D call: TRBD1 (5 bases). Deletions cut 7 bases from V and 7 bases from J, with 13 bases between. In germline, CDR1 is SNHLY, CDR2 FYNNEI. The CDR3 is 13 residues long. DNA of the CDR3: TGTGCCAGCACGGGTGACAGCGGTGAAAAACTGTTTTTT. This encodes CASTGDSGEKLFF.